The source of this TCR beta chain is a study of response to subunit inactivated influenza vaccine. General study results and limits: Authors suggested each seasonal flu vaccination may recruit only limited numbers of new T cells.

In its sample, this clonotype was seen a few times. Antigen specificity is unknown. TCRdb processed the RT-PCR reads anew with MiXCR; each CDR3 protein has one entry. The top ten clones hold about an eighth of a sample with 500,000 to 550,000 distinct CDR3 sequences, less than 7.5% of them seen once. Germline CDR1 and CDR2: DFQATT and SNEGSKA (reference sequence). This CDR3 is built from 17 residues. V was pared by 3 bases and J by 7 bases, with 19 bases of the junction left unmatched. The sequence was obtained from a man between 50 and 69 years old who received an inactivated influenza vaccine. This rearrangement joins TRBV20-1 to TRBJ2-7, with 9 bases matching TRBD2. Here the sequenced sample was PBMCs from blood, taken less than 25 months after vaccination. Here the CDR3 DNA reads TGCAGTGCTAGTACTGGGTGGCTAGCGGGAACGAGGTTTGAGCAGTACTTC. Its translation is CSASTGWLAGTRFEQYF.